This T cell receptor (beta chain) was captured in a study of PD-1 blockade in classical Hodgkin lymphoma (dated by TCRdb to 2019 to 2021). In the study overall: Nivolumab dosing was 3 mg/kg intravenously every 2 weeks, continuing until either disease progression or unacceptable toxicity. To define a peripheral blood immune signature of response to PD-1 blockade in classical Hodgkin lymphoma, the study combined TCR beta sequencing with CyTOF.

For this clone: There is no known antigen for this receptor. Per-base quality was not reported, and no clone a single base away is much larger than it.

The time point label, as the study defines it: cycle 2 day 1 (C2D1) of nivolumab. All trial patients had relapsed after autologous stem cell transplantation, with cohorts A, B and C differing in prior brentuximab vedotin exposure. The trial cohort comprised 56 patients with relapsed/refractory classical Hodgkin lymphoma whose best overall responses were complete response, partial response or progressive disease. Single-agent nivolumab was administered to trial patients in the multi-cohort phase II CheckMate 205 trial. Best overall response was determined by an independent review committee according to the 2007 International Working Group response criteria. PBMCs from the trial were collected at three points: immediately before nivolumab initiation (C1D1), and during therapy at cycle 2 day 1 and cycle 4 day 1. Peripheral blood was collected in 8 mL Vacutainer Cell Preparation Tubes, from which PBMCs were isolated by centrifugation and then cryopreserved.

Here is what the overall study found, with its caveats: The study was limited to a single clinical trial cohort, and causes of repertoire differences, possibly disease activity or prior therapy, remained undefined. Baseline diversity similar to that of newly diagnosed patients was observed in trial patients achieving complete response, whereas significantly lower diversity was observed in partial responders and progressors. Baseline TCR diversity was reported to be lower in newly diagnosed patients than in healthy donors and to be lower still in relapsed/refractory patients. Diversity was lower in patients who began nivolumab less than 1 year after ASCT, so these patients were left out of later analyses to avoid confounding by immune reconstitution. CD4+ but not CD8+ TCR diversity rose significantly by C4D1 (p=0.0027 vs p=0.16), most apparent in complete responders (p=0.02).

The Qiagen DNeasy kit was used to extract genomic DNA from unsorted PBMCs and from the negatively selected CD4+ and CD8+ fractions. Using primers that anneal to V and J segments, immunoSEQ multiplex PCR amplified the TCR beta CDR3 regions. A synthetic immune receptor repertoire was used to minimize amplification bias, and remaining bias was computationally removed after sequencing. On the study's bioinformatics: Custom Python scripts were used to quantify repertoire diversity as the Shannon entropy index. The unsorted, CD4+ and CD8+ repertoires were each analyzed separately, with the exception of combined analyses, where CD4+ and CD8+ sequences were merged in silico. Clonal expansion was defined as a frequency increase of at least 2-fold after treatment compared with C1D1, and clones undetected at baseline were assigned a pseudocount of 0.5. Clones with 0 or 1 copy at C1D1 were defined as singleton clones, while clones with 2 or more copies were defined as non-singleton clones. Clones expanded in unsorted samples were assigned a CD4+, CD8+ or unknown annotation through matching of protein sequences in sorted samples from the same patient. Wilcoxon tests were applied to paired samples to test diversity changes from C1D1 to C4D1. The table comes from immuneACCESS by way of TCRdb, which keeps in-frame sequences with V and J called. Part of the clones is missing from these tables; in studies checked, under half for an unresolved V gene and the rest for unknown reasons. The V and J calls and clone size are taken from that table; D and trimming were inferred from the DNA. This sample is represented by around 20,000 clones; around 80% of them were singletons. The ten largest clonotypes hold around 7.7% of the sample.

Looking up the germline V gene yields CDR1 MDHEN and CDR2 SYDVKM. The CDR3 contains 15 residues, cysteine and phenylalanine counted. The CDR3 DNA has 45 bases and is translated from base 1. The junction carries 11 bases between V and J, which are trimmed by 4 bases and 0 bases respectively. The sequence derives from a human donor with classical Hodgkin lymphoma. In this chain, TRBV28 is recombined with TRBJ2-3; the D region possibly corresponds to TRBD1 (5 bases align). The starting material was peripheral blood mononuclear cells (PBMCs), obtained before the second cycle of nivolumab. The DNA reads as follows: TGTGCCAGCAGTTGGGGCCAGGGTAGCACAGATACGCAGTATTTT. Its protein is CASSWGQGSTDTQYF.